One and the same sample provided the 27 T cell receptor beta chains below, sequenced in a study of shared clonotypes between healthy human individuals (dated by TCRdb to about 2020). The library was produced with the immunoSEQ multiplex PCR assay. Drawn from immuneACCESS, this table holds only the in-frame rearrangements with V and J called that TCRdb kept. Clones are partly lost; checked studies trace under half to an unresolved V gene and leave the rest unexplained. Counted in this sample were under 1,100,000 clones; under 80% of them appeared once. 1.2% to 1.5% of the sample is taken by the ten largest. The specimen sequenced was memory CD4+ T cells sorted from blood. Sample cell subset or site, as interpreted from the label and publication: CD45RA-negative fraction. These receptors came from a man in his late teens or twenties in good health.

The chain employs TRBV27 and TRBJ2-7; D unresolved. Germline assignment: CDR1 MNHEY and CDR2 SMNVEV (reference sequence). Between the trimmed V and J ends, which lost 5 bases and 6 bases, there was a span of 14 bases. The CDR3 covers 13 residues. The CDR3 region has the DNA TGTGCCAGCAGTCCCTCCCCGGCTCTCGAGCAGTACTTC. This encodes CASSPSPALEQYF.

This sequence joins TRBV10-3 and TRBJ2-3, with 8 bases lining up with TRBD1. Germline V gives CDR1 ENHRY, CDR2 SYGVKD. With 3 bases clipped from V and 2 bases from J, the junction kept 4 bases outside the gene matches. This CDR3 region has 15 residues. The CDR3 spells CAISDWTGSTDTQYF. The CDR3 DNA reads TGTGCCATCAGTGATTGGACAGGGTCCACAGATACGCAGTATTTT.

The chain combines TRBV11-2 with TRBJ2-4, with 7 bases that match TRBD1. V shed 0 bases and J 2 bases; nucleotides not matched to a gene: 10. The CDR3 is made up of 18 amino acids. CDR1 is SGHAT and CDR2 is FQNNGV in the germline V gene. CDR3 sequence (DNA): TGTGCCAGCAGCTTAGACCGGGACAGCCGGTCGACCAAAAACATTCAGTACTTC. Encoded protein: CASSLDRDSRSTKNIQYF.

The genes are TRBV5-6 and TRBJ1-1; perhaps TRBD1 as D (5 bases). Germline V CDR1 and CDR2: SGHDT, YYEEEE. V lost 3 bases and J 1 base, leaving 10 bases between the germline ends. The CDR3 totals 14 residues. CDR3 DNA: TGTGCCAGCAGCTCTGACGGGGGGAACACTGAAGCTTTCTTT. Translated, it gives CASSSDGGNTEAFF.

Concerning this clone itself: In the same sample, other DNA sequences code for this CDR3. The chain couples TRBV18 to TRBJ1-6, with D tentatively TRBD1 (6 bases). This CDR3 contains 13 residues. The V end was cut by 3 bases, the J end by 7 bases, with 7 bases between. The germline gives CDR1 KGHSH, CDR2 LQKENI. The CDR3 nucleotides read TGTGCCAGCTCACCCGACAGGAATTCACCCCTCCACTTT. Encoded protein: CASSPDRNSPLHF.

The V and J genes are TRBV30 and TRBJ2-5; perhaps TRBD2 as D (7 bases). The germline gives CDR1 GTSNPN, CDR2 SVGIG (reference sequence). The V and J ends lost 8 bases and 5 bases respectively, with 15 bases between them. The CDR3 loop spans 12 amino acids. The CDR3 DNA sequence: TGTGCCCGTGGGGGGGGCGGGGAGACCCAGTACTTC. It yields the protein CARGGGGETQYF.

J is TRBJ1-5 and V is TRBV7-8; D gene ambiguous. This CDR3 spans 15 amino acids. Germline-derived CDR1 and CDR2 are SGHVS and FQNEAQ. V shed 2 bases and J shed 1 base, with 9 bases lying between them. The CDR3 nucleotides are TGTGCCAGCAGCTTAAACAGCGTAAGCAATCAGCCCCAGCATTTT. This gives the protein CASSLNSVSNQPQHF. Full variable domain (missing parts from reference TRBV7-8 and TRBJ1-5): GAGVSQSPRYKVAKRGQDVALRCDPISGHVSLFWYQQALGQGPEFLTYFQNEAQLDKSGLPSDRFFAERPEGSVSTLKIQRTQQEDSAVYLCASSLNSVSNQPQHFGDGTRLSIL.

The chain couples TRBV7-6 to TRBJ2-1; TRBD2 is a possible D gene (5 bases). Germline assignment: CDR1 SGHVS and CDR2 FNYEAQ. V was cut by 5 bases and J by 2 bases, with 13 bases left in between. The CDR3 runs 15 residues. The CDR3 sequence is CASSQGTSTYNEQFF. CDR3 nucleotides: TGTGCCAGCAGCCAAGGTACTAGTACCTACAATGAGCAGTTCTTC. Combining the CDR3 with reference TRBV7-6 and TRBJ2-1 gives the whole variable domain GAGVSQSPRYKVTKRGQDVALRCDPISGHVSLYWYRQALGQGPEFLTYFNYEAQQDKSGLPNDRFSAERPEGSISTLTIQRTEQRDSAMYRCASSQGTSTYNEQFFGPGTRLTVL.

This rearrangement joins TRBV7-9 to TRBJ2-2; 11 bases align to TRBD1. V was clipped by 5 bases and J by 1 base; unmatched bases: 9. CDR1 is SEHNR, CDR2 FQNEAQ, per germline (reference sequence). The CDR3 is made up of 18 amino acids. The CDR3: CASSPRGQGAKNTGELFF. CDR3 sequence (DNA): TGTGCCAGCAGCCCCAGAGGACAGGGGGCGAAGAACACCGGGGAGCTGTTTTTT.

The chain joins TRBV10-3 to TRBJ1-2, with 8 nucleotides matching TRBD1. Per germline, CDR1 ENHRY and CDR2 SYGVKD. The ends lost 10 bases at V and 10 bases at J; junction bases unmatched: 11. The CDR3 is 12 residues long. For the CDR3, the DNA is TGTGCCACCAAGGAACCGGGACAGGTCTACACCTTC. The encoded protein is CATKEPGQVYTF.

This clone was recorded once. V gene TRBV2 combines with J gene TRBJ1-4; TRBD1 matches 7 bases. CDR1 and CDR2 from the germline V gene are SNHLY and FYNNEI. CDR3 length: 14 residues. V lost 3 bases and J lost 8; bases outside the gene matches: 6. The CDR3 reads CASSEDRWAEKLFF. The CDR3 nucleotides are TGTGCCAGCAGTGAGGACAGGTGGGCGGAAAAACTGTTTTTT. Full variable domain (outside the CDR3, taken from reference TRBV2 and TRBJ1-4): EPEVTQTPSHQVTQMGQEVILRCVPISNHLYFYWYRQILGQKVEFLVSFYNNEISEKSEIFDDQFSVERPDGSNFTLKIRSTKLEDSAMYFCASSEDRWAEKLFFGSGTQLSVL.

As for this clone: Other DNA sequences in the sample encode the same CDR3. This chain links TRBV30 with TRBJ2-7; D remains unclear. V lost 0 bases, J lost 3 bases, and 12 bases lay in between. The CDR3 consists of 14 residues. Germline V CDR1 and CDR2: GTSNPN, SVGIG (reference sequence). CDR3 sequence (DNA): TGTGCCTGGAGTGTACCGCCCCAAGTCTACGAGCAGTACTTC. It encodes CAWSVPPQVYEQYF.

The genes are TRBV13 and TRBJ2-1; TRBD2 matches 12 bases. Per germline, CDR1 PRHDT and CDR2 FYEKMQ (reference sequence). The CDR3 length is 15 residues. V lost 5 bases, J lost 7 bases, and 6 bases stayed unmatched. CDR3 loop: CASSLTSGGPNEQFF. In DNA, the CDR3 is TGTGCCAGCAGCCTGACTAGCGGGGGACCGAATGAGCAGTTCTTC.

This chain joins TRBV18 and TRBJ2-5; D uncertain. V was pared by 4 bases and J by 3 bases, with 15 bases between. The germline V gene has CDR1 KGHSH and CDR2 LQKENI. This CDR3 has 15 residues. Here the CDR3 reads CASSQPPVEKETQYF. DNA for the CDR3: TGTGCCAGCTCACAACCCCCTGTTGAGAAAGAGACCCAGTACTTC.

The chain uses TRBV20-1 and TRBJ2-7, with D tentatively TRBD2 (7 bases). CDR1 is DFQATT, CDR2 SNEGSKA, per germline (reference sequence). This CDR3 comprises 11 residues. CDR3 nucleotides: TGCAGCCTAGGGGGGGACTACGAGCAGTACTTC. Encoded protein: CSLGGDYEQYF.

This clone was counted many times. The V and J genes are TRBV11-1 and TRBJ1-1, with a tentative D call TRBD1 (5 bases). Between the trimmed V and J ends, which lost 3 bases and 11 bases, there was a span of 19 bases. The CDR3 contains 14 residues. CDR1 is SGHAT and CDR2 is FQDESV in the germline V gene (reference sequence). CDR3 DNA: TGTGCCAGCAGCTTCCGGGACGACATATATGGCGCTTTCTTT. Protein product: CASSFRDDIYGAFF.

V and J are TRBV4-2 and TRBJ2-2; D gene ambiguous. Deletions cut 0 bases from V and 4 bases from J, with 9 bases between. The CDR3 runs 15 residues. The germline gives CDR1 LGHNA, CDR2 YNFKEQ. The CDR3 sequence: CASSQDPGITGELFF. The CDR3 nucleotides read TGTGCCAGCAGCCAAGATCCTGGGATCACCGGGGAGCTGTTTTTT.

J is TRBJ2-6 and V is TRBV7-4, with 9 bases identical to TRBD1. This CDR3 is 18 amino acids long. Germline-derived CDR1 and CDR2 are SGHVT and SQSDAQ. The V segment lost 1 base and the J segment 2 bases; nucleotides outside the gene matches: 6. Here the CDR3 DNA reads TGTGCCAGCAGCTTAGTGGACAGGGGTCAACCTGGGGCCAACGTCCTGACTTTC. Translating it yields CASSLVDRGQPGANVLTF.

The rearrangement joins TRBV9 to TRBJ2-3, with D tentatively TRBD1 (8 bases). The germline gives CDR1 SGDLS, CDR2 YYNGEE. The V and J ends lost 3 bases and 6 bases respectively, with 20 bases between them. This CDR3 region has 16 residues. The CDR3 protein is CASSGRGGQGADTQYF. Written as DNA, the CDR3 is TGTGCCAGCAGCGGACGGGGAGGGCAGGGGGCCGATACGCAGTATTTT.

The V call is TRBV5-4, the J call TRBJ2-5; D might be TRBD2 (6 bases). Trimming stripped 6 bases from V and 5 bases from J, with 17 bases between. The CDR3 length is 14 residues. Germline V gene sequence: CDR1 SGHNT, CDR2 YYREEE (reference sequence). CDR3 sequence: CASNSQSGDETQYF. CDR3 coding DNA: TGTGCCAGCAACTCCCAATCGGGGGACGAGACCCAGTACTTC.

The gene calls are TRBV7-2 and TRBJ2-2; tentatively, D is TRBD1 (5 bases). Trimming took 4 bases from V and 3 from J, leaving 9 bases between them. From germline, CDR1 is SGHTA and CDR2 FQGNSA. The CDR3 contains 14 residues. CDR3 DNA: TGTGCCAGCAGCTCGCAGGGATACACCGGGGAGCTGTTTTTT. Protein product: CASSSQGYTGELFF.

This chain joins TRBV5-8 and TRBJ2-1; D unresolved. CDR1 and CDR2 from the germline V gene are SGHTS and YDEGEE. The V gene lost 3 bases and the J gene lost 7 bases, with 8 bases spanning the gap. The CDR3 length is 12 residues. Here the CDR3 reads CASSSRYNEQFF. CDR3 in DNA: TGTGCCAGCAGCTCGAGGTATAATGAGCAGTTCTTC. Full variable domain (outside the CDR3, taken from reference TRBV5-8 and TRBJ2-1): EAGVTQSPTHLIKTRGQQATLRCSPISGHTSVYWYQQALGLGLQFLLWYDEGEERNRGNFPPRFSGRQFPNYSSELNVNALELEDSALYLCASSSRYNEQFFGPGTRLTVL.

V usage is TRBV9 and J usage is TRBJ2-5; maybe TRBD1 (6 bases). CDR1 SGDLS and CDR2 YYNGEE come from the germline V gene. The CDR3 consists of 16 residues. Between the trimmed V and J ends, which lost 0 bases and 1 base, there was a span of 13 bases. Written as DNA, the CDR3 is TGTGCCAGCAGCGTAGGGGCAGGGGCCTCCCAAGAGACCCAGTACTTC. This sequence encodes CASSVGAGASQETQYF.

In its sample, this clone was seen a few times. CDR3 nucleotides: TGTGCCTACAACCTGGGAAGCTGGGAAAACACCATATATTTT. The encoded protein is CAYNLGSWENTIYF. The chain employs TRBV30 and TRBJ1-3; D remains ambiguous. CDR1 and CDR2 from the germline V gene are GTSNPN and SVGIG (reference sequence). This CDR3 comprises 14 residues. Trimming took 7 bases from V and 6 from J, leaving 19 bases between them.

The V gene is TRBV21-1, the J gene TRBJ2-7; the table's D gene call, TRBD2, was not cross checked with the DNA. TRBV21-1 is noted as a pseudogene. The CDR3 sequence is 13 residues long. CDR3 protein: CASSKVAGYEQYF. In DNA, the CDR3 is TGTGCCAGCAGCAAAGTAGCGGGTTACGAGCAGTACTTC.

The genes are TRBV5-1 and TRBJ1-1; 8 positions agree with TRBD1. Germline V gene lookup returns CDR1 SGHRS and CDR2 YFSETQ. The length of the CDR3 is 14 residues. J gave up 1 base and V 3 bases, and 2 bases lay outside the gene matches. The DNA for the CDR3 is TGCGCCAGCAGCTCGGGACAGGCGAACACTGAAGCTTTCTTT. Translation gives CASSSGQANTEAFF. Full variable domain (missing parts from reference TRBV5-1 and TRBJ1-1): KAGVTQTPRYLIKTRGQQVTLSCSPISGHRSVSWYQQTPGQGLQFLFEYFSETQRNKGNFPGRFSGRQFSNSRSEMNVSTLELGDSALYLCASSSGQANTEAFFGQGTRLTVV.

This clone appeared a single time. V is TRBV30 and J is TRBJ1-5; D is undetermined. Looked up from germline, CDR1 is GTSNPN and CDR2 is SVGIG (reference sequence). The CDR3 covers 13 residues. The V end lost 1 base, the J end lost 6 bases, and 10 bases lay between the germline ends. In DNA, the CDR3 is TGTGCCTGGAGTGGCGGGATCGGTCAGCCCCAGCATTTT. This encodes CAWSGGIGQPQHF. Full variable domain (outside the CDR3, taken from reference TRBV30 and TRBJ1-5): SQTIHQWPATLVQPVGSPLSLECTVEGTSNPNLYWYRQAAGRGLQLLFYSVGIGQISSEVPQNLSASRPQDRQFILSSKKLLLSDSGFYLCAWSGGIGQPQHFGDGTRLSIL.